This T cell receptor (beta chain) was documented in a study of blood T cell repertoires in COVID-19. Overall study: Acute-phase and convalescent COVID-19 samples originated in the United States, Italy and Spain. Nucleic acid was either cDNA or gDNA, and it came from T cells, B-cell-depleted T cells, or PBMCs.

Authors' data handling: Amplifying reference gene primers gave estimates of nucleated cell counts. Using immunoSEQ multiplex PCR, the repertoire was profiled, and TCRdb retains in-frame clones only, with some absent. That table gives V, J and clone size, and the DNA gave D and trimming. The sample holds about 180,000 clones, roughly nine tenths seen once. Trimming left V 6 bases short and J 7 bases short, with 10 bases between. This CDR3 has 12 residues. Germline V gives CDR1 ENHRY, CDR2 SYGVKD. The chain joins TRBV10-3 to TRBJ2-1; D might be TRBD2 (5 bases). Input material: peripheral blood. This sequence originates from a man younger than 35 who had recovered from COVID-19. In DNA, the CDR3 is TGTGCCATCAGGGACTCCTTAAATGAGCAGTTCTTC. This encodes CAIRDSLNEQFF.